This T cell receptor (beta chain) emerged from a study of blood T cell repertoires in COVID-19. Study-wide context: PBMCs, B-cell-depleted T cells, or T cells were the source of the cDNA or gDNA that made up the material.

Germline assignment: CDR1 SGDLS and CDR2 YYNGEE. Germline trimming cut 0 bases from V and 4 bases from J; bases unmatched to any gene: 5. The CDR3 is 15 residues long. The authors' processing: Reference gene primer amplification in the assay estimated nucleated cell counts. TCRdb's copy holds only in-frame clones and misses some; the assay was immunoSEQ multiplex PCR. V, J and clone size are taken as reported in that table, and D and trimming were inferred from the DNA itself. Of about 100,000 clones in the sample, roughly 86% were seen once. Sequencing was performed on peripheral blood. V and J are TRBV9 and TRBJ2-5; 8 bases align to TRBD2. The sequence was obtained from a woman aged 55-69 years with acute or convalescent COVID-19. This CDR3 is CASSVEAGVRETQYF. The CDR3 bases are TGTGCCAGCAGCGTAGAAGCGGGAGTACGAGAGACCCAGTACTTC.